These T cell receptor beta chains were read from a single sample in a study of blood T cells in healthy people across ages. TCRdb processed the 5' RACE reads anew with MiXCR; each CDR3 protein has one entry. The data show 550,000 to 650,000 distinct CDR3 sequences, about 26% seen once. The same data also went into a second study, on T cells of mothers and their children.

Sequenced input: blood. The receptor set was obtained from a boy aged 2 to 9 in good health. CDR3s include the opening cysteine and the closing phenylalanine or tryptophan. D genes are given only for firm matches. Expanded clones are given a class, and other clones once, few, many or no size at all.

size,V,J,D,CDR3,DNA
few,TRBV12-3/TRBV12-4,TRBJ1-1,.,CASLGAEAFF,TGTGCCAGCTTAGGTGCTGAAGCTTTCTTT
.,TRBV19,TRBJ2-2,TRBD1,CASTPRQGTGELFF,TGTGCCAGTACCCCCAGACAGGGAACCGGGGAGCTGTTTTTT
few,TRBV5-1,TRBJ2-2,.,CASREVRQNTGELFF,TGCGCCAGCAGGGAAGTAAGACAGAACACCGGGGAGCTGTTTTTT
.,TRBV7-9,TRBJ2-1,.,CASSPHRFTYNEQFF,TGTGCCAGCAGCCCTCACCGTTTCACCTACAATGAGCAGTTCTTC
few,TRBV10-3,TRBJ2-7,.,CAISELTGGEQYF,TGTGCCATCAGTGAGTTAACGGGCGGCGAGCAGTACTTC
.,TRBV6-5,TRBJ2-7,TRBD1,CASSLTGGVHEQYF,TGTGCCAGCAGTTTAACAGGGGGAGTCCACGAGCAGTACTTC
few,TRBV4-3,TRBJ2-5,.,CASSQDPTRMETQYF,TGCGCCAGCAGCCAAGATCCCACCAGGATGGAGACCCAGTACTTC
.,TRBV10-2,TRBJ2-7,TRBD2,CASSESSGGPNEQYF,TGCGCCAGCAGTGAGTCGTCGGGAGGGCCCAACGAGCAGTACTTC
.,TRBV7-7,TRBJ2-7,TRBD2,CATSYGGVAFHEQYF,TGTGCTACTTCCTACGGGGGGGTAGCATTCCACGAGCAGTACTTC
.,TRBV4-1,TRBJ2-7,.,CASSQQWVAPKGYEQYF,TGCGCCAGCAGCCAGCAATGGGTGGCACCAAAGGGCTACGAGCAGTACTTC
few,TRBV29-1,TRBJ2-7,TRBD2,CSVETSGTDEQYF,TGCAGCGTTGAGACTAGCGGCACTGATGAGCAGTACTTC
few,TRBV7-8,TRBJ2-1,TRBD2,CASSVNSELAGSYNEQFF,TGTGCCAGCAGCGTCAACTCCGAACTAGCGGGATCCTACAATGAGCAGTTCTTC
few,TRBV4-3,TRBJ2-5,TRBD2,CASSQVGLANEETQYF,TGCGCCAGCAGCCAAGTGGGACTAGCGAATGAAGAGACCCAGTACTTC
few,TRBV29-1,TRBJ1-2,TRBD1,CSVYLPGQLNYGYTF,TGCAGCGTCTACCTTCCGGGACAGCTTAACTATGGCTACACCTTC
.,TRBV6-6,TRBJ2-1,TRBD2,CASGGDYNEQFF,TGTGCCAGCGGGGGGGACTACAATGAGCAGTTCTTC
few,TRBV5-1,TRBJ2-7,.,CASSLDRAAYEQYF,TGCGCCAGCAGCTTGGACCGGGCAGCCTACGAGCAGTACTTC
.,TRBV29-1,TRBJ2-7,TRBD1,CSVEGDREYEQYF,TGCAGCGTTGAGGGGGACAGGGAATACGAGCAGTACTTC
few,TRBV6-6,TRBJ1-2,.,CASSSAGRTNYGYTF,TGTGCCAGCAGTTCCGCGGGACGGACTAACTATGGCTACACCTTC
.,TRBV2,TRBJ2-1,.,CASSEWAGSIGNEQFF,TGTGCCAGCAGTGAATGGGCCGGGTCTATCGGCAATGAGCAGTTCTTC
many,TRBV5-1,TRBJ1-4,.,CASSLEATNEKLFF,TGCGCCAGCAGCTTGGAAGCAACTAATGAAAAACTGTTTTTT
.,TRBV7-9,TRBJ1-1,.,CASSFPGQSVNTEAFF,TGTGCCAGCAGCTTCCCGGGACAAAGCGTGAACACTGAAGCTTTCTTT
.,TRBV10-3,TRBJ1-3,.,CAISESAGLGNTIYF,TGTGCCATCAGTGAGTCAGCAGGGCTTGGAAACACCATATATTTT
.,TRBV20-1,TRBJ2-5,.,CSADATIPQETQYF,TGCAGTGCAGATGCAACAATCCCACAAGAGACCCAGTACTTC
few,TRBV5-5,TRBJ2-4,.,CASSLLGGMAKNIQYF,TGTGCCAGCAGCTTGCTGGGGGGCATGGCCAAAAACATTCAGTACTTC
.,TRBV6-5,TRBJ1-5,.,CASSSRLGDSNQPQHF,TGTGCCAGCAGCTCCCGGCTAGGGGATAGCAATCAGCCCCAGCATTTT
.,TRBV14,TRBJ2-1,TRBD1,CAGSRAQGFGYNEQFF,TGTGCCGGCAGCCGCGCACAGGGGTTCGGCTACAATGAGCAGTTCTTC
few,TRBV27,TRBJ2-4,TRBD2,CASGTSENIQYF,TGTGCCAGCGGGACTAGCGAAAACATTCAGTACTTC